Described below is a single T cell receptor beta chain sequence and its context. Its antigen is unidentified. This sample stems from a study of vaccination and CD4 T cells after COVID-19. Treatment given: roughly nine-day PBMC culture with coronavirus spike peptide pools or control peptides (ViraFEST assay). The study sequenced cultured CD4+ T cell DNA using the Oncomine TCR Beta short-read assay. One entry per CDR3 protein results from TCRdb running MiXCR on the PCR reads. Here the sample spans 15,000 to 25,000 distinct CDR3 sequences, 45% to 70% being singletons. Germline-derived CDR1 and CDR2 are SEHNR and FQNEAQ (reference sequence). The CDR3 is 15 residues long. V was trimmed by 0 bases and J by 4 bases, leaving 12 bases between them.

The rearrangement links TRBV7-9 to TRBJ1-2, with unresolved D. Sequences were obtained from CD4+ T cells from blood, cultured in vitro. This receptor was obtained from a human donor who had recovered from COVID-19. CDR3 protein: CASSLASPGLYGYTF. CDR3 nucleotides: TGTGCCAGCAGCTTAGCATCTCCAGGTCTCTATGGCTACACCTTC.